Presented here are 11 T cell receptor beta chains from one specimen sequenced in a study of Ad26.COV2.S vaccination and SARS-CoV-2 variants. The treatment here: about 20 received Ad26.COV2.S at low or high dose, single or two shots; about 5 received placebo; per-sample allocation not given. The samples date from day 63 after the first vaccine or placebo injection. Produced via immunoSEQ multiplex PCR; TCRdb's table is partial and in-frame only. In the table there are around 340,000 clones, 86% of which are singletons. This material consisted of peripheral blood, taken in a trial of Ad26.COV2.S vaccine versus placebo. These receptor sequences come from a person aged 18-60 years who received the Ad26.COV2.S COVID-19 vaccine or a placebo.

This chain links TRBV29-1 with TRBJ2-5; D possibly corresponds to TRBD2 (6 bases). CDR1 is SQVTM, CDR2 ANQGSEA, per germline. This CDR3 is built from 15 residues. The V and J ends lost 0 bases and 5 bases respectively, with 16 bases between them. Here the CDR3 DNA reads TGCAGCGTTGAAGATGTGCGGGGTGGAGCGGAGACCCAGTACTTC. It encodes CSVEDVRGGAETQYF.

V and J are TRBV7-9 and TRBJ2-1, with 9 bases aligning to TRBD1. The CDR3 spans 14 residues. The germline gives CDR1 SEHNR, CDR2 FQNEAQ (reference sequence). With V trimmed by 5 bases and J by 4 bases, 3 bases remained unmatched. The CDR3 DNA reads TGTGCCAGCAGCGGACAGGGGACTTACAATGAGCAGTTCTTC. Protein sequence: CASSGQGTYNEQFF.

The chain is built from TRBV7-9 and TRBJ1-6; D unclear. This CDR3 has 16 amino acids. Trimming took off 1 base at V and 9 bases at J, with 16 bases between the two ends. The V gene's germline CDR1 is SEHNR and CDR2 FQNEAQ (reference sequence). The CDR3: CASSLGVTGVGSPLHF. CDR3 DNA sequence: TGTGCCAGCAGCTTAGGGGTGACCGGGGTTGGTTCACCCCTCCACTTT.

The chain couples TRBV18 to TRBJ2-2; D might be TRBD2 (5 bases). The CDR3 runs 13 residues. Germline V gene lookup returns CDR1 KGHSH and CDR2 LQKENI. The germline V and J ends were trimmed by 4 bases and 6 bases, with 9 bases remaining between them. This CDR3 reads CASSLGAAGELFF. The DNA for the CDR3 is TGTGCCAGCTCACTTGGAGCGGCCGGGGAGCTGTTTTTT. The entire variable domain, with the rest obtained from reference TRBV18 and TRBJ2-2, is as follows: NAGVMQNPRHLVRRRGQEARLRCSPMKGHSHVYWYRQLPEEGLKFMVYLQKENIIDESGMPKERFSAEFPKEGPSILRIQQVVRGDSAAYFCASSLGAAGELFFGEGSRLTVL.

This chain connects TRBV4-2 to TRBJ1-2, with 7 bases identical to TRBD1. Unmatched junction bases numbered 6, after V lost 1 base and J lost 4 bases. CDR1 LGHNA and CDR2 YNFKEQ come from the germline V gene. The CDR3 extends over 15 amino acids. CDR3 sequence reads: CASSQGDSGGYGYTF. The CDR3 nucleotides are TGTGCCAGCAGCCAAGGGGACAGTGGGGGCTATGGCTACACCTTC.

For the CDR3, the DNA is TGTGCCAGCAGTTCCCCCTACGAGCAGTACTTC. This encodes CASSSPYEQYF. The genes are TRBV6-2 or TRBV6-3 and TRBJ2-7; no clear D. The CDR3 has 11 amino acids. Trimming shortened V by 4 bases and J by 2 bases, and 3 bases separated the two germline ends. Germline-derived CDR1 and CDR2 are MNHEY and SVGEGT.

The rearrangement links TRBV18 to TRBJ2-5, with 9 bases aligning to TRBD1. The CDR3 totals 15 residues. The germline V gene has CDR1 KGHSH and CDR2 LQKENI. The J segment lost 5 bases and the V segment lost 4 bases, leaving 8 bases of the junction unmatched. The CDR3 bases are TGTGCCAGCTCACGCACCACAGGGGGCATCGAGACCCAGTACTTC. Translation gives CASSRTTGGIETQYF. Variable domain in full (rest from reference TRBV18 and TRBJ2-5): NAGVMQNPRHLVRRRGQEARLRCSPMKGHSHVYWYRQLPEEGLKFMVYLQKENIIDESGMPKERFSAEFPKEGPSILRIQQVVRGDSAAYFCASSRTTGGIETQYFGPGTRLLVL.

V gene TRBV5-6 combines with J gene TRBJ1-1, with TRBD1 as a possible D gene (6 bases). V lost 1 base, J lost 1 base, and 11 bases lay in between. This CDR3 is 15 amino acids long. Germline loops: CDR1 SGHDT, CDR2 YYEEEE. The CDR3 spells CASSLLGGRNTEAFF. CDR3 nucleotide sequence: TGTGCCAGCAGCTTGCTAGGGGGACGGAACACTGAAGCTTTCTTT.

This clone was observed a single time. The V gene is TRBV7-2, the J gene TRBJ2-1; D call uncertain. Germline-derived CDR1 and CDR2 are SGHTA and FQGNSA. Trimming shortened V by 1 base and J by 4 bases, and 14 bases separated the two germline ends. This CDR3 comprises 16 residues. The DNA of the CDR3 is TGTGCCAGCAGCTTAGTTTCGGCGGAAGTATACAATGAGCAGTTCTTC. As protein: CASSLVSAEVYNEQFF.

The chain couples TRBV3-1 (or the pseudogene TRBV3-2) to TRBJ1-2; the match to TRBD1 covers 8 bases. This CDR3 is 17 amino acids long. The germline gives CDR1 LGHDT, CDR2 YNNKEL (reference sequence). V trimming: 0 bases; J trimming: 5 bases; junction bases outside the gene matches: 11. In DNA form, the CDR3 reads TGTGCCAGCAGCCAAGAAGGCAGGGGGCCCCTCGGTTATGGCTACACCTTC. It encodes CASSQEGRGPLGYGYTF.

The chain is built from TRBV13 and TRBJ2-1, with a tentative D call TRBD2 (7 bases). Germline V gene sequence: CDR1 PRHDT, CDR2 FYEKMQ (reference sequence). Trimming left V 3 bases short and J 0 bases short, with 21 bases between. The CDR3 extends over 19 amino acids. The CDR3, as DNA: TGTGCCAGCAGCTTTCCTTCCGTGGGGGGCGGGAGCTCCTACAATGAGCAGTTCTTC. Residues: CASSFPSVGGGSSYNEQFF.